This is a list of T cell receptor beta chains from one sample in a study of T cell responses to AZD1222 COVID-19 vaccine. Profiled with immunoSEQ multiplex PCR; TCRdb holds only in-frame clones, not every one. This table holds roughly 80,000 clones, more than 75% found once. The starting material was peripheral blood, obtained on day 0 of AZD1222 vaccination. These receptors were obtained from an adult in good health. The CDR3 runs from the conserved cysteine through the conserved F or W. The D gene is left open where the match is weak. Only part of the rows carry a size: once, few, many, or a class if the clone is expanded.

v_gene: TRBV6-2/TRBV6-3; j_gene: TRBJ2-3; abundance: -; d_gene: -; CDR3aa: CASSPRGAYTDTQYF; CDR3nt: TGTGCCAGCAGCCCCCGGGGGGCATACACAGATACGCAGTATTTT
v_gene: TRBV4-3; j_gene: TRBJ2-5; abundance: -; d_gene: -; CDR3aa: CASSPARAGETQYF; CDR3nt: TGCGCCAGCAGCCCCGCCAGGGCAGGTGAGACCCAGTACTTC
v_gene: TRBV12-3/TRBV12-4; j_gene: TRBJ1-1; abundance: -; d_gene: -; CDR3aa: CASSRAGAAAFF; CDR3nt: TGTGCCAGCAGTAGAGCAGGGGCCGCGGCTTTCTTT
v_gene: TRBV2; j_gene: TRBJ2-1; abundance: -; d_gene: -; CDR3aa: CASSENALNEQFF; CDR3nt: TGTGCCAGCAGTGAGAATGCCTTAAATGAGCAGTTCTTC
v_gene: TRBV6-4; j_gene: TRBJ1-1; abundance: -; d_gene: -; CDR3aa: CASRDTSLNTEAFF; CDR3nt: TGTGCCAGCAGGGACACCTCGTTGAACACTGAAGCTTTCTTT
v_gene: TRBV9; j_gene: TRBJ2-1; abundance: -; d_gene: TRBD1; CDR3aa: CASSPQAGTGGIEQFF; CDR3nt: TGTGCCAGCAGCCCCCAGGCCGGGACAGGGGGGATCGAGCAGTTCTTC
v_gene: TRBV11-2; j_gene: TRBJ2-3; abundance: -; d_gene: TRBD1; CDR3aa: CASSRSGTAGTDTQYF; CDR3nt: TGTGCCAGCAGCCGCTCAGGGACAGCCGGCACAGATACGCAGTATTTT
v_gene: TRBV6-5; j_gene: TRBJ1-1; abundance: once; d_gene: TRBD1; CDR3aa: CASSLGQGGTEAFF; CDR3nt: TGTGCCAGCAGTCTAGGACAGGGGGGAACTGAAGCTTTCTTT
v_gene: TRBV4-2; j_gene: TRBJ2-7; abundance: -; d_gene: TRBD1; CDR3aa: CASSQEGQAAYEQYF; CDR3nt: TGTGCCAGCAGCCAAGAAGGACAGGCGGCCTACGAGCAGTACTTC
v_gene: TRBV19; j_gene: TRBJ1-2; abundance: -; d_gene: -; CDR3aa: CASSQRIVTEYTYGYTF; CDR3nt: TGTGCCAGTAGCCAAAGGATCGTGACCGAATATACTTATGGCTACACCTTC
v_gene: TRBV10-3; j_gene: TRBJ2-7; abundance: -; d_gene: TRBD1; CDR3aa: CAISERTGGVEQYF; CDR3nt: TGTGCCATCAGTGAGAGGACAGGGGGAGTCGAGCAGTACTTC
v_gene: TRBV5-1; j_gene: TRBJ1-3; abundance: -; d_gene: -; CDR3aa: CASSLDGSGNTIYF; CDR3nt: TGCGCCAGCAGCTTGGACGGCTCTGGAAACACCATATATTTT
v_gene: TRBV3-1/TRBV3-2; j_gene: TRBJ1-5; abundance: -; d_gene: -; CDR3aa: CASSQAPGGQPQHF; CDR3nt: TGTGCCAGCAGCCAAGCTCCGGGGGGACAGCCCCAGCATTTT
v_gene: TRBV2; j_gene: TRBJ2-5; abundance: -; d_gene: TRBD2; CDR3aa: CASSFGGGPQETQYF; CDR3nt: TGTGCCAGCAGTTTCGGGGGAGGGCCCCAAGAGACCCAGTACTTC
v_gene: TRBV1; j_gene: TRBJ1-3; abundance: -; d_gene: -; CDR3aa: CTSSLNRDREYFSGNTIYF; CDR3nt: TGCACCAGCAGCCTCAACCGGGACAGGGAGTATTTCTCTGGAAACACCATATATTTT
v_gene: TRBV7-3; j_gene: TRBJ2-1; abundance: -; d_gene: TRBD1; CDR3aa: CASSLIGGTGNYNEQFF; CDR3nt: TGTGCCAGCAGCTTAATTGGGGGGACAGGAAACTACAATGAGCAGTTCTTC
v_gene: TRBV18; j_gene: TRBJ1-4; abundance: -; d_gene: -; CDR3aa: CASSLTSATNEKLFF; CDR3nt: TGTGCCAGCTCTCTTACAAGTGCCACTAATGAAAAACTGTTTTTT
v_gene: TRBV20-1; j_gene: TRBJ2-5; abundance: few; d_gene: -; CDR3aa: CSAWDVETQYF; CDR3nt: TGCAGTGCTTGGGACGTAGAGACCCAGTACTTC
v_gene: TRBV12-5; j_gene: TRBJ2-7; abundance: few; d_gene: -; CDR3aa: CASGEDRIIGGREQYF; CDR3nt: TGTGCTAGTGGAGAAGACAGAATAATAGGGGGAAGAGAGCAGTACTTC
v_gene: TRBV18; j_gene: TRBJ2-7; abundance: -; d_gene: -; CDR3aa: CASTRGETDIYEQYF; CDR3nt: TGTGCCAGCACCCGCGGGGAGACAGATATCTACGAGCAGTACTTC
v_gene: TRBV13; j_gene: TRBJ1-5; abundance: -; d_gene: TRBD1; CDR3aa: CASSFGQVNQPQHF; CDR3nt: TGTGCCAGCAGCTTTGGACAGGTCAATCAGCCCCAGCATTTT
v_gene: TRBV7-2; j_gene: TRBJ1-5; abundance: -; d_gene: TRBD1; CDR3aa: CASSLRQGETQPQHF; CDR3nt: TGTGCCAGCAGCTTAAGACAGGGGGAGACTCAGCCCCAGCATTTT
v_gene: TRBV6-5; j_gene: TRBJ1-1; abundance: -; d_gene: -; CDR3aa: CASSPPQNTEAFF; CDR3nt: TGTGCCAGCAGTCCGCCACAGAACACTGAAGCTTTCTTT
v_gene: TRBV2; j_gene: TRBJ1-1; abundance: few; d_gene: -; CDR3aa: CASRMNTEAFF; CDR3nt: TGTGCCAGCAGGATGAACACTGAAGCTTTCTTT
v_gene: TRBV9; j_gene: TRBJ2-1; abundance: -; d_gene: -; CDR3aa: CASSTQMGSGRLIYNEQFF; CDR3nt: TGTGCCAGCAGCACCCAAATGGGGTCAGGGCGACTAATCTACAATGAGCAGTTCTTC
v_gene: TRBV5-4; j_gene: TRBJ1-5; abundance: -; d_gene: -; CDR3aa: CASSLAGNQPQHF; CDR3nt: TGTGCCAGCAGCTTGGCCGGCAATCAGCCCCAGCATTTT
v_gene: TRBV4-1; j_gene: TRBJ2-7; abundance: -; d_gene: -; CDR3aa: CASSQEEVGAYEQYF; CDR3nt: TGCGCCAGCAGCCAAGAAGAGGTCGGCGCGTACGAGCAGTACTTC
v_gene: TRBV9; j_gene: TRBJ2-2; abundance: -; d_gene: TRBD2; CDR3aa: CASSPRLAENTGELFF; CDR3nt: TGTGCCAGCAGCCCCCGACTAGCAGAAAACACCGGGGAGCTGTTTTTT
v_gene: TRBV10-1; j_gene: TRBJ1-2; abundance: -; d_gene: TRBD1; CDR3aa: CASRGLGQGASGYTF; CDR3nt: TGCGCCAGCAGAGGGTTGGGACAGGGGGCCTCCGGCTACACCTTC
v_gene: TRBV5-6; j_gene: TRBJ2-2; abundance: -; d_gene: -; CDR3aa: CASSLTAGTRTGELFF; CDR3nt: TGTGCCAGCAGCTTAACTGCCGGGACAAGAACCGGGGAGCTGTTTTTT
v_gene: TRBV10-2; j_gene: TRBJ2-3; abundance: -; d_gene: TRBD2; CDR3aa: CASRLAGKDTQYF; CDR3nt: TGCGCCAGCAGACTAGCGGGGAAAGATACGCAGTATTTT
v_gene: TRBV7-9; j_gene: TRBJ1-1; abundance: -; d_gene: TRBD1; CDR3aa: CASSRQGPNTEAFF; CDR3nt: TGTGCCAGCAGCCGACAGGGGCCGAACACTGAAGCTTTCTTT
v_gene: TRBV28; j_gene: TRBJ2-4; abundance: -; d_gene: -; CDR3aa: CATMDRAKNIQYF; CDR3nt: TGTGCCACCATGGACAGAGCCAAAAACATTCAGTACTTC
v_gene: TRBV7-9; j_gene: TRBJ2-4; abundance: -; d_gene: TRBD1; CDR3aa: CASSPRDRGLQNIQYF; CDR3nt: TGTGCCAGCAGCCCGAGGGACAGGGGGCTTCAAAACATTCAGTACTTC
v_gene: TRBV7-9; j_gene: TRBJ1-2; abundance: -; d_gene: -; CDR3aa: CASSPDGANYGYTF; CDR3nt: TGTGCCAGCAGCCCGGACGGAGCTAACTATGGCTACACCTTC
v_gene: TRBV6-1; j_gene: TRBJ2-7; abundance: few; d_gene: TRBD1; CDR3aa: CASSETGDRDWYEQYF; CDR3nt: TGTGCCAGCAGTGAAACAGGGGACAGGGATTGGTACGAGCAGTACTTC
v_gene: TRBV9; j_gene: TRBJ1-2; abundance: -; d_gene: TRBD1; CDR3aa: CASSVAREDRGDGYTF; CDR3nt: TGTGCCAGCAGCGTAGCTAGGGAGGACAGGGGGGATGGCTACACCTTC
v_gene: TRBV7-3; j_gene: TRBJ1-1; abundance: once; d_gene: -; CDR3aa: CASSLQGPTEAFF; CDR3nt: TGTGCCAGCAGCTTACAGGGCCCCACTGAAGCTTTCTTT
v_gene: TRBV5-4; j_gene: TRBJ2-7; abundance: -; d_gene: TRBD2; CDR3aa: CASSLASGGISYEQYF; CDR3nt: TGTGCCAGCAGCTTGGCCAGCGGGGGCATCTCCTACGAGCAGTACTTC